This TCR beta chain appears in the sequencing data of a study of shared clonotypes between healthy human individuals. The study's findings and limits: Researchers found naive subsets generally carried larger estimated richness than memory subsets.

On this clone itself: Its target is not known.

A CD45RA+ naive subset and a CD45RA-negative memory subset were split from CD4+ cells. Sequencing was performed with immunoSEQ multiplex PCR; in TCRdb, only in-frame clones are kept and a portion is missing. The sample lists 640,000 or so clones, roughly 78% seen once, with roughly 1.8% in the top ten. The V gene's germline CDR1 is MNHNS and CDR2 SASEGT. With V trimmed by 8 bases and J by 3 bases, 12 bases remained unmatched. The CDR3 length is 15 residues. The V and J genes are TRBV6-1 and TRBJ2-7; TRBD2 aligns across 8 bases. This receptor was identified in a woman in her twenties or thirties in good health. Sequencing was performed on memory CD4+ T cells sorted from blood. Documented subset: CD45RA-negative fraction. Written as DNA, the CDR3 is TGTGCCAGCCGTACCACGGCCGGGGGGGACTACGAGCAGTACTTC. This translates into CASRTTAGGDYEQYF.